This T cell receptor (beta chain) is from a study of shared clonotypes between healthy human individuals. General study results and limits: Generation probabilities of non-shared clonotypes were lower (relative to those shared by all four donors). Researchers found naive subsets generally carried larger estimated richness than memory subsets.

This CDR3 has 16 residues. Germline CDR1 is MDHEN and CDR2 is SYDVKM. After removal of 3 bases from V and 4 bases from J, the junction contained 11 bases not matched to a gene. The CD4+ fraction was divided into a CD45RA+ naive subset and a CD45RA-negative memory subset. Regarding this clone: As yet, its antigen is unknown.

Execution of the assay was at deep level. TCRdb's table, derived via immunoSEQ multiplex PCR, lists solely in-frame clones and lacks some. The table lists around 700,000 clones, approximately 73% of them singletons, with around 1.8% in the top ten. The receptor's source is a woman aged 25-40 years in good health. The V gene is TRBV28, the J gene TRBJ2-7; TRBD1 matches 8 bases. The sequencing input was memory CD4+ T cells sorted from blood. Stated subset: CD45RA-negative fraction. CDR3 sequence reads: CASSFGPRTGIYEQYF. CDR3 coding DNA: TGTGCCAGCAGTTTCGGTCCGAGGACAGGGATTTACGAGCAGTACTTC.